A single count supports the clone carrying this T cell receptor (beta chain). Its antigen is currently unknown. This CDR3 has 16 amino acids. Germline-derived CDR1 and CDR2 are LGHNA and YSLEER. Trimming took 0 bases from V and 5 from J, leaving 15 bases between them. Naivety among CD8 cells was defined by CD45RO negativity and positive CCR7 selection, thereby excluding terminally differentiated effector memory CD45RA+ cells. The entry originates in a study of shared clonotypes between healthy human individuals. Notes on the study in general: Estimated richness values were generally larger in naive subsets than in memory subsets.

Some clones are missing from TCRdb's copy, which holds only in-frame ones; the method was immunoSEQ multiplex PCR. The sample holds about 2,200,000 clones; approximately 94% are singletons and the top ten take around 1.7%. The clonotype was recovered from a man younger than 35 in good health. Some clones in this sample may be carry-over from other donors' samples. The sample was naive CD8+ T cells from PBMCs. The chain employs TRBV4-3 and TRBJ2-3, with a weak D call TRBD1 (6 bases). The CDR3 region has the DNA TGCGCCAGCAGCCAAGATAGGGCAGGGGTGAAAGATACGCAGTATTTT. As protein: CASSQDRAGVKDTQYF.